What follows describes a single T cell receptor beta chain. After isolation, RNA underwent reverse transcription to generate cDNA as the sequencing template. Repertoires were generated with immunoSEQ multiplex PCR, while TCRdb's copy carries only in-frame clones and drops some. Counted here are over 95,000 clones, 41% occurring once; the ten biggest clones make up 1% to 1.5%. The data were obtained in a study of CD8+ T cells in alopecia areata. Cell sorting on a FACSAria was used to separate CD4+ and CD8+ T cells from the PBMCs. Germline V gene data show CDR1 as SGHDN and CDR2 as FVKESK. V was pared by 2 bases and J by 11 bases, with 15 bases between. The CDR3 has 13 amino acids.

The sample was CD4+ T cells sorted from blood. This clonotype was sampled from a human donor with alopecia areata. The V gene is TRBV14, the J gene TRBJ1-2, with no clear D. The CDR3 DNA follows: TGTGCCAGCAGCCAAAGCCATGTTGTTGGTTACACCTTC. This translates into CASSQSHVVGYTF.